These T cell receptor beta chains were read from a single sample in a study of blood T cell repertoires in COVID-19. Data came from immunoSEQ multiplex PCR; TCRdb stores just in-frame clones and leaves some out. The table includes 270,000 or so clones, roughly 88% detected once. Sequencing was done on a sample of PBMCs or T cells enriched from blood (not recorded which). These receptors all come from a middle-aged woman with acute COVID-19. Each CDR3 is given with its conserved first and last residue. A D gene is named only where the DNA matches it firmly. Clone size is stated in some rows and not others, as once, few, many or a class when expanded.

>TRBD1|TRBJ1-4|14|NA|TRBV11-2
TGTGCCAGCAGCCTAGACAGGGGGTCTGAAAAACTGTTTTTT
CASSLDRGSEKLFF
>TRBD1|TRBJ2-1|14|NA|TRBV19
TGTGCCAGTAGTGCAAAGACAGGGAGAGGTGAGCAGTTCTTC
CASSAKTGRGEQFF
>TRBD1|TRBJ2-7|15|NA|TRBV7-9
TGTGCCAGCAGCTCCCGGGACAGGGAGAACTACGAGCAGTACTTC
CASSSRDRENYEQYF
>NA|TRBJ1-4|14|NA|TRBV28
TGTGCCAGCAGTCTTTGGCGGGGTGCTGAAAAACTGTTTTTT
CASSLWRGAEKLFF
>TRBD1|TRBJ2-6|15|NA|TRBV6-5
TGTGCCAGCAGCACGAGGGGGCTTGGGGCCAACGTCCTGACTTTC
CASSTRGLGANVLTF
>NA|TRBJ1-1|11|NA|TRBV6-5
TGTGCCAGCTCGGGGAACACTGAAGCTTTCTTT
CASSGNTEAFF
>TRBD1|TRBJ2-7|15|NA|TRBV27
TGTGCCAGCAGTTTAGCCACAGGGGAATGGCACGAGCAGTACTTC
CASSLATGEWHEQYF
>TRBD2|TRBJ2-1|17|once|TRBV7-9
TGTGCCAGCAGCTCCGGGATGCGGGAGGGACTTTACAATGAGCAGTTCTTC
CASSSGMREGLYNEQFF
>NA|TRBJ2-4|18|NA|TRBV11-2
TGTGCCAGCAGCTTAGTGGGGTACGGGGTCCTAGACAAAAACATTCAGTACTTC
CASSLVGYGVLDKNIQYF
>TRBD2|TRBJ2-3|19|NA|TRBV5-6
TGTGCCAGCAGCTTGGAACGCGGGGGTGCCATATATAGTACAGATACGCAGTATTTT
CASSLERGGAIYSTDTQYF
>TRBD1|TRBJ1-4|14|few|TRBV5-5
TGTGCCAGCAGCTTCGGGACAGGGAACGAAAAACTGTTTTTT
CASSFGTGNEKLFF
>NA|TRBJ2-3|16|NA|TRBV15
TGTGCCACCAGCAGAGATAGCGCGGGGTCACGAGATACGCAGTATTTT
CATSRDSAGSRDTQYF
>TRBD1|TRBJ2-6|19|NA|TRBV15
TGTGCCACCAGCAGCCACCGGGACAGTTCTAACTCTGGGGCCAACGTCCTGACTTTC
CATSSHRDSSNSGANVLTF
>TRBD1|TRBJ1-5|15|NA|TRBV4-2
TGTGCCAGCAGCCAATGGACAGGTGGGAATCAGCCCCAGCATTTT
CASSQWTGGNQPQHF
>TRBD1|TRBJ1-1|10|NA|TRBV20-1
TGCAGGGTACAGGGGAGTAGAGCTTTCTTT
CRVQGSRAFF
>NA|TRBJ1-2|13|NA|TRBV21-1
TGTGCCAGCAATGGGTACAGGGCGCGCGGCTACACCTTC
CASNGYRARGYTF
>NA|TRBJ2-1|16|NA|TRBV7-2
TGTGCCAGCAGCTTACAAGGGGGGGTATCCTACAATGAGCAGTTCTTC
CASSLQGGVSYNEQFF